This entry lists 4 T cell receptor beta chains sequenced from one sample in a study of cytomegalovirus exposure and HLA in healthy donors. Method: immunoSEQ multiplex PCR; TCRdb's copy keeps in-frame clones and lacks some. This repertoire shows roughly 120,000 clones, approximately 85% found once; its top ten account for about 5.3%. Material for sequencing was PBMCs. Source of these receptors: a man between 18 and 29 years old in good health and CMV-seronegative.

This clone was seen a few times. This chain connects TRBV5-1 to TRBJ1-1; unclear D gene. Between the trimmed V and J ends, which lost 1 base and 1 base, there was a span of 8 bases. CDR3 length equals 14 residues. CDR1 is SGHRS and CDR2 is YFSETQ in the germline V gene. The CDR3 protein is CASSLQATNTEAFF. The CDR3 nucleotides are TGCGCCAGCAGCTTGCAGGCGACGAACACTGAAGCTTTCTTT. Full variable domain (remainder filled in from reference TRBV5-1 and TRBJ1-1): KAGVTQTPRYLIKTRGQQVTLSCSPISGHRSVSWYQQTPGQGLQFLFEYFSETQRNKGNFPGRFSGRQFSNSRSEMNVSTLELGDSALYLCASSLQATNTEAFFGQGTRLTVV.

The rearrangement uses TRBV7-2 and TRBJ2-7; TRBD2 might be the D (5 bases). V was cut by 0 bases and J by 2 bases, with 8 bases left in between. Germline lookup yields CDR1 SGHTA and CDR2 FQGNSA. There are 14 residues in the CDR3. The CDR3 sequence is CASSLAGLTYEQYF. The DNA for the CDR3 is TGTGCCAGCAGCTTAGCCGGACTCACCTACGAGCAGTACTTC.

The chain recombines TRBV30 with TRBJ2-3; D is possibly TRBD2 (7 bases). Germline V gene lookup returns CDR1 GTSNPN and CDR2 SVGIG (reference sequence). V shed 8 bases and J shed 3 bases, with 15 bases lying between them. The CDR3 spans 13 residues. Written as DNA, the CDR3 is TGTGCCCTTGGGGGGGCTTGGACAGATACGCAGTATTTT. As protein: CALGGAWTDTQYF.

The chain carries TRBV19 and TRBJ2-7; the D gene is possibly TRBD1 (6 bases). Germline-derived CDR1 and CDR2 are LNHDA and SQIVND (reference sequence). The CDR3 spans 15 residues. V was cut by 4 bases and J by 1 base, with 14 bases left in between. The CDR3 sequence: CASSKGAGTSYEQYF. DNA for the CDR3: TGTGCCAGTAGTAAGGGCGCAGGGACATCCTACGAGCAGTACTTC. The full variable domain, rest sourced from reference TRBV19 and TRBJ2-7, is DGGITQSPKYLFRKEGQNVTLSCEQNLNHDAMYWYRQDPGQGLRLIYYSQIVNDFQKGDIAEGYSVSREKKESFPLTVTSAQKNPTAFYLCASSKGAGTSYEQYFGPGTRLTVT.